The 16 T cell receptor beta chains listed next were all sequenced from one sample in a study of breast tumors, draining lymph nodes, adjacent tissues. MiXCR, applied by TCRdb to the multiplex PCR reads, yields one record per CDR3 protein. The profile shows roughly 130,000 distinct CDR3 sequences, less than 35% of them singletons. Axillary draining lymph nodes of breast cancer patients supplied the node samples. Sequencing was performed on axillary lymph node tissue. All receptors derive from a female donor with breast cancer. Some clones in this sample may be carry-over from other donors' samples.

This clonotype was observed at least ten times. DNA of the CDR3: TGTGCCAGCAGTTACGGGGGGGAGAACTATGGCTACACCTTC. Its translation is CASSYGGENYGYTF. J is TRBJ1-2 and V is TRBV6-5; D is perhaps TRBD1 (5 bases). V shed 2 bases and J shed 2 bases, with 9 bases lying between them. Germline CDR1 reads MNHEY; CDR2 reads SVGAGI. This CDR3 has 14 residues.

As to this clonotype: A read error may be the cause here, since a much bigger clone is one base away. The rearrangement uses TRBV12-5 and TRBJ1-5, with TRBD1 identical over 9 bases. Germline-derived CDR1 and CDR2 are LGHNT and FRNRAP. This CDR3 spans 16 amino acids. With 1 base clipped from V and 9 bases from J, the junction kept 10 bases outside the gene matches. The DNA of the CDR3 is TGTGCTAGTGGTTTGGACGACAGGGGGACGGATCGGCCCCAGCATTTT. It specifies CASGLDDRGTDRPQHF.

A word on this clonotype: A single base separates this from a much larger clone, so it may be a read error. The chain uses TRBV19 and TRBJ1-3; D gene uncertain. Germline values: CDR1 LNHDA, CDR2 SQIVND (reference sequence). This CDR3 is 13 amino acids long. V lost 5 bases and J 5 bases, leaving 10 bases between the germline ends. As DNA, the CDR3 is TGTGCCAGTAGTTCGATATCTAGAAACACCATATATTTT. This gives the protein CASSSISRNTIYF.

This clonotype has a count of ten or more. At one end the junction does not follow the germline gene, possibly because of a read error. CDR3 DNA sequence: TGTGCCAGCAGCCCTTCCGGGACTTCTTCCCACGGCTACCCCTTC. It is translated as CASSPSGTSSHGYPF. The chain combines TRBV7-3 with TRBJ1-2; a possible D gene is TRBD1 (5 bases). The CDR3 covers 15 residues. CDR1 is SGHTA and CDR2 is FQGTGA in the germline V gene.

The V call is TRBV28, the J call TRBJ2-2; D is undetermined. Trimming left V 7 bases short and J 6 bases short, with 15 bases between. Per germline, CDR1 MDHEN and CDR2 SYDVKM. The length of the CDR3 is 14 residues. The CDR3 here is CASTPHSKPGELFF. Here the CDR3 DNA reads TGTGCCAGCACCCCTCACTCAAAGCCCGGGGAGCTGTTTTTT.

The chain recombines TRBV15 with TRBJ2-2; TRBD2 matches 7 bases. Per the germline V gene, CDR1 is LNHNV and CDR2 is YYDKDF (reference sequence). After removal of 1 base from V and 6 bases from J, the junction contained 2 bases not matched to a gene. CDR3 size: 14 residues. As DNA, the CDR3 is TGTGCCACCAGCAGAGGAGGACTAGCCGGGGAGCTGTTTTTT. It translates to CATSRGGLAGELFF.

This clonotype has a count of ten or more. The CDR3 DNA is TGTGCCAGCAGCGTCCGACTAAGGGGGGGGACAGGGAGTAGTTACGAGCAGTACTTC. The encoded protein is CASSVRLRGGTGSSYEQYF. The rearrangement uses TRBV9 and TRBJ2-7, with 9 bases identical to TRBD1. With 2 bases clipped from V and 4 bases from J, the junction kept 19 bases outside the gene matches. The CDR3 loop spans 19 amino acids. Germline V gene data show CDR1 as SGDLS and CDR2 as YYNGEE.

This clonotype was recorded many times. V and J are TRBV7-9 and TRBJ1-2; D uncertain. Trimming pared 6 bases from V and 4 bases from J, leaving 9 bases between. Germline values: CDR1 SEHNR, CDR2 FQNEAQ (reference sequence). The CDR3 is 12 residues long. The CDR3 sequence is CASRSNSYGYTF. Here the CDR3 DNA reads TGTGCCAGCAGATCAAACAGCTATGGCTACACCTTC.

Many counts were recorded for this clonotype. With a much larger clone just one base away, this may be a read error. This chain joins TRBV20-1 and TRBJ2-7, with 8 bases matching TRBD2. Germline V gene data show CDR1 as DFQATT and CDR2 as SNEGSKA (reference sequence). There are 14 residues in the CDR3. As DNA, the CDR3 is TGCAGTGCTTTAGCGGGGACGAGCTCCTCCGAGCAGTACTTC. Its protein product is CSALAGTSSSEQYF.

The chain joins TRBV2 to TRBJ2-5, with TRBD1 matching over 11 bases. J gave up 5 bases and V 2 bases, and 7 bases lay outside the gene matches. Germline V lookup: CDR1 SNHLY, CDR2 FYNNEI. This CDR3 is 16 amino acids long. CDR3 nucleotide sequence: TGTGCCAGCAGTGAACCCAGGACAGGGGGCGTCGAGACCCAGTACTTC. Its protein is CASSEPRTGGVETQYF.

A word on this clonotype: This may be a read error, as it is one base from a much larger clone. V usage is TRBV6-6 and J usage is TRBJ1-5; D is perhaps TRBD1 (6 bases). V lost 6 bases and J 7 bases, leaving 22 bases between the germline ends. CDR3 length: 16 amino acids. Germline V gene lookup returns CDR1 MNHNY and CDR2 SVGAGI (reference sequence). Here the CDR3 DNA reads TGTGCCAGCAGCCGACAGGACATGGGGAACAGACAGCCCCAGCATTTT. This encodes CASSRQDMGNRQPQHF.

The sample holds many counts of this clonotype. This chain's CDR3 is CASTNYPGLSNSPLHF. CDR3 bases: TGTGCCAGCACAAACTACCCAGGACTGAGTAATTCACCCCTCCACTTT. The chain joins TRBV12-3 or TRBV12-4 to TRBJ1-6, with D unclear. V gave up 7 bases and J gave up 6 bases, with 19 bases separating them. The CDR3 is 16 residues long.

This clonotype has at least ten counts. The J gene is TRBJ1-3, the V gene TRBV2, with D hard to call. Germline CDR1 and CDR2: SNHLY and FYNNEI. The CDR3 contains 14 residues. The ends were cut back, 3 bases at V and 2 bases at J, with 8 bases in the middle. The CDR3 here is CASSEGVAGNTIYF. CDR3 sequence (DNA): TGTGCCAGCAGTGAGGGAGTTGCTGGAAACACCATATATTTT.

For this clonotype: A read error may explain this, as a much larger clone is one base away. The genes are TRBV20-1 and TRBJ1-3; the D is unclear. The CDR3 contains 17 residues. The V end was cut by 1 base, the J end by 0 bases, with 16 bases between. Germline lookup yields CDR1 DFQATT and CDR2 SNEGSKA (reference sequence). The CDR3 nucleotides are TGCAGTGCTAGAGCCCCCCCCGGCAGGCCCTCTGGAAACACCATATATTTT. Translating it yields CSARAPPGRPSGNTIYF.

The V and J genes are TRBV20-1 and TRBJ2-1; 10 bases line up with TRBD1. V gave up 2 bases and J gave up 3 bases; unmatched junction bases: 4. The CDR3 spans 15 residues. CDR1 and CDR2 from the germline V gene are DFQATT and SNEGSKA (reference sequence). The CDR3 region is CSARLWTGGYNEQFF. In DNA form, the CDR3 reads TGCAGTGCTAGACTATGGACAGGGGGCTACAATGAGCAGTTCTTC.

CDR3 sequence reads: CASRVGQGLGETQYF. The CDR3, as DNA: TGCGCCAGCAGGGTGGGACAGGGCCTGGGAGAGACCCAGTACTTC. This chain joins TRBV5-1 and TRBJ2-5; 9 bases line up with TRBD1. J gave up 4 bases and V 5 bases, and 9 bases lay outside the gene matches. Looked up from germline, CDR1 is SGHRS and CDR2 is YFSETQ. This CDR3 spans 15 amino acids.